These T cell receptor beta chains were read from a single sample in a study of PD-L1 blockade in urothelial cancer. Method: immunoSEQ multiplex PCR; TCRdb's copy keeps in-frame clones and lacks some. The data contain about 130,000 clones, around 84% of them singletons. This sample comprised PBMCs, obtained around atezolizumab (anti-PD-L1) treatment. Source of these receptors: a man aged 45-65 years with urothelial cancer. Each CDR3 is given with its conserved first and last residue. Fields, in order: J gene, clone size, V gene, D gene, CDR3 DNA, CDR3 protein. A D gene is named only where the DNA matches it firmly. Clone size appears in some rows only: once, few, many, or a class for an expanded clone.

J: TRBJ1-6
size: -
V: TRBV7-8
D: TRBD1
DNA: TGTGCCAGCAGCCGTTCCGGACAGGAAAATTCACCCCTCCACTTT
CDR3: CASSRSGQENSPLHF

J: TRBJ2-1
size: -
V: TRBV11-2
D: -
DNA: TGTGCCAGCAGCACCTCCGCATTAGCCCATGAGCAGTTCTTC
CDR3: CASSTSALAHEQFF

J: TRBJ1-4
size: -
V: TRBV9
D: TRBD1
DNA: TGTGCCAGCAGCGTAAGGGACAGGGGTAATGAAAAACTGTTTTTT
CDR3: CASSVRDRGNEKLFF

J: TRBJ1-6
size: many
V: TRBV6-5
D: -
DNA: TGTGCCAGCAACGGGTTATCCGGGCCCCTCCACTTT
CDR3: CASNGLSGPLHF

J: TRBJ1-3
size: -
V: TRBV11-2
D: -
DNA: TGTGCCAGCATCCCTCAGGGTACAGGGCGCGGAAACACCATATATTTT
CDR3: CASIPQGTGRGNTIYF

J: TRBJ2-7
size: few
V: TRBV19
D: -
DNA: TGTGCCAGTAGTACTAGCCTTTTGAGCTCCTACGAGCAGTACTTC
CDR3: CASSTSLLSSYEQYF

J: TRBJ2-5
size: -
V: TRBV5-8
D: -
DNA: TGTGCCAGCAGCCCAGTCTCCGAGGAGGAGAGAGAGACCCAGTACTTC
CDR3: CASSPVSEEERETQYF

J: TRBJ2-5
size: -
V: TRBV11-2
D: -
DNA: TGTGCCAGCAGCTTGGGACTTTCTCAAGAGACCCAGTACTTC
CDR3: CASSLGLSQETQYF

J: TRBJ1-5
size: -
V: TRBV19
D: -
DNA: TGTGCCAGTAGCAAATATGGGACGGACTACAATCAGCCCCAGCATTTT
CDR3: CASSKYGTDYNQPQHF

J: TRBJ2-7
size: -
V: TRBV7-8
D: TRBD2
DNA: TGTGCCAGCAGCTTAGGAACAGGTGGGACTAGCGGGATCTACGAGCAGTACTTC
CDR3: CASSLGTGGTSGIYEQYF

J: TRBJ1-2
size: -
V: TRBV29-1
D: -
DNA: TGCAGCGTAAACAGTTTCCCTAACTATGGCTACACCTTC
CDR3: CSVNSFPNYGYTF

J: TRBJ1-2
size: -
V: TRBV27
D: -
DNA: TGTGCCAGCAGTTTATCGGGTTGGCAGGGGATAAACTATGGCTACACCTTC
CDR3: CASSLSGWQGINYGYTF

J: TRBJ1-3
size: -
V: TRBV25-1
D: -
DNA: TGTGCCAGCAGTGCCCGGGGAAACACCATATATTTT
CDR3: CASSARGNTIYF

J: TRBJ1-2
size: once
V: TRBV19
D: -
DNA: TGTGCCAGTAGACGGGGGGCGGCCTATGGCTACACCTTC
CDR3: CASRRGAAYGYTF

J: TRBJ2-3
size: few
V: TRBV7-9
D: TRBD2
DNA: TGTGCCAGCAGCGAACCGGGACTAGCGAACTCCACAGATACGCAGTATTTT
CDR3: CASSEPGLANSTDTQYF

J: TRBJ1-4
size: -
V: TRBV2
D: TRBD1
DNA: TGTGCCAGCAGTCAGAGGGACAGGGTTGAAAAACTGTTTTTT
CDR3: CASSQRDRVEKLFF

J: TRBJ2-7
size: many
V: TRBV29-1
D: TRBD2
DNA: TGCAGCGTTTCCGGTAGCGGGAGATCCTACGAGCAGTACTTC
CDR3: CSVSGSGRSYEQYF

J: TRBJ2-3
size: -
V: TRBV28
D: -
DNA: TGTGCCAGCAGCCTCGAGCGTTCCACAGATACGCAGTATTTT
CDR3: CASSLERSTDTQYF